This TCR beta chain was retrieved from a study of blood T cell repertoires in COVID-19. Trimming removed 4 bases from V and 3 bases from J; junction bases left unmatched: 4. The germline V gene has CDR1 MNHEY and CDR2 SVGAGI. This CDR3 contains 14 residues. Sequenced by immunoSEQ multiplex PCR; TCRdb stores in-frame clones only, minus some. This repertoire shows around 32,000 clones, 80% to 90% found once; its top ten account for less than 7%. Sequences were obtained from peripheral blood. The rearrangement joins TRBV6-5 to TRBJ2-3; 7 positions agree with TRBD1. The sequence came from a woman of 80 years or more with active or convalescent COVID-19. The CDR3 here is CASSSSRGTDTQYF. The CDR3 coding sequence is TGTGCCAGCAGTTCTTCCAGGGGGACAGATACGCAGTATTTT.